This T cell receptor beta chain was found in a study of breast tumors, draining lymph nodes, adjacent tissues. Breast cancer patients provided tissue from their axillary draining lymph nodes. Study results and caveats: Tumor repertoires ranked between lymph nodes and nontumor tissue in diversity, with V and J gene preferences.

This clonotype was detected a few times. As yet, its antigen is unknown. Germline values: CDR1 LGHNT, CDR2 FRNRAP. This CDR3 comprises 11 residues. Trimming took off 3 bases at V and 6 bases at J, with 6 bases between the two ends. Via MiXCR, TCRdb re-called the multiplex PCR reads, giving one row per CDR3 protein. The sample lists 200,000 to 250,000 distinct CDR3 sequences; under 40% were seen once. The chain employs TRBV12-5 and TRBJ2-7; no definite D call. The receptor was isolated from a female donor with breast cancer. Some clones in this sample may be carry-over from other donors' samples. Sequences were obtained from axillary lymph node tissue. The CDR3 loop reads CASGFFLEQYF. The CDR3 nucleotides are TGTGCTAGTGGTTTCTTTCTCGAGCAGTACTTC. The whole variable domain, filled in from reference TRBV12-5 and TRBJ2-7, reads DARVTQTPRHKVTEMGQEVTMRCQPILGHNTVFWYRQTMMQGLELLAYFRNRAPLDDSGMPKDRFSAEMPDATLATLKIQPSEPRDSAVYFCASGFFLEQYFGPGTRLTVT.